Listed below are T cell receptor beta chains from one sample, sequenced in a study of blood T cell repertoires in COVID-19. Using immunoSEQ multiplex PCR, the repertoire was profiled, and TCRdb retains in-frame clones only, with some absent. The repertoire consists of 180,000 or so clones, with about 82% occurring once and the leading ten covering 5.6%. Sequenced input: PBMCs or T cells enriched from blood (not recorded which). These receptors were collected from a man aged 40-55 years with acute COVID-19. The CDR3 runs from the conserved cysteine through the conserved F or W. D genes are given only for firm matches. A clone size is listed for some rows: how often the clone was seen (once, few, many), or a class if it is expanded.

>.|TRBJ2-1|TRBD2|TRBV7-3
TGTGCCAGCAGCTCCTTCGGCGGGAGCTCCTACAATGAGCAGTTCTTC
CASSSFGGSSYNEQFF
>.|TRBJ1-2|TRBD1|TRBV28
TGTGCCAGCAGTTTGAGGCAGGGGGGCTTTGGCTACACCTTC
CASSLRQGGFGYTF
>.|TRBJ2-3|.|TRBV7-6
TGTGCCAGCAGCTTAACGTTTCGAGCAGATACGCAGTATTTT
CASSLTFRADTQYF
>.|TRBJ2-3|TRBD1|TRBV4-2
TGTGCCAGCAGCCAAGAGACAGGGGGCACAGATACGCAGTATTTT
CASSQETGGTDTQYF
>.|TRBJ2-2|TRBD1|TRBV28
TGTGCCAGCAGTTTTTTAACAGGGGGTGCCGGGGAGCTGTTTTTT
CASSFLTGGAGELFF
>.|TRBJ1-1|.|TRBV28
TGTGCCACAGGGAAGACGAACACTGAAGCTTTCTTT
CATGKTNTEAFF
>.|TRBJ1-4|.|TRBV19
TGTGCCAGTAGTATTTCTCAGGATAATGAAAAACTGTTTTTT
CASSISQDNEKLFF
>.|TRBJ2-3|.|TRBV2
TGTGCCAGCAAGAGGAATACGCAGTATTTT
CASKRNTQYF
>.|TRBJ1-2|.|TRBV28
TGTGCCAGCAACGGGGGGCCGAGGAACTATGGCTACACCTTC
CASNGGPRNYGYTF
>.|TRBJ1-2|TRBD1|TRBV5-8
TGTGCCAGCAGCTTGGCCGTTTTAATTGGACAGGGTAATGGCTACACCTTC
CASSLAVLIGQGNGYTF
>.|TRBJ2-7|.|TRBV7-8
TGTGCCAGCAGCCCCGGGGGGAAGGAGGGGGGCTACGAGCAGTACTTC
CASSPGGKEGGYEQYF
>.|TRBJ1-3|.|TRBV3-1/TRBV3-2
TGTGCCAGCAGCCAAGTCACAGCTGGAAACACCATATATTTT
CASSQVTAGNTIYF
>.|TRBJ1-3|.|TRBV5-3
TGTGCCAGAAGCTTGGGCCCGTCGGGCACCATATATTTT
CARSLGPSGTIYF
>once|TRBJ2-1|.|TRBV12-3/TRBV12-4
TGTGCCAGCAGTCCAGGGCCGATTGAGCAGTTCTTC
CASSPGPIEQFF
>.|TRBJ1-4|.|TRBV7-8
TGTGCCAGCAGCAAACGGGAGCTAAATGAAAAACTGTTTTTT
CASSKRELNEKLFF
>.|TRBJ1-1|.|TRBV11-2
TGTGCCAGCAGCTATCAGGGGAACACTGAAGCTTTCTTT
CASSYQGNTEAFF
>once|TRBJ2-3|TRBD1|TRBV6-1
TGTGCCAGCAGTTTAACAGGGGTATCTGGGGATACGCAGTATTTT
CASSLTGVSGDTQYF
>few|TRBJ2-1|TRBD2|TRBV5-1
TGCGCCAGCAGCCCCCAGGCGGGAGGTTCCAATGAGCAGTTCTTC
CASSPQAGGSNEQFF
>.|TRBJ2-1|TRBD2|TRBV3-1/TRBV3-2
TGTGCCAGCAGCCTCCATCTAGCGGGAGGGCCCGATGAGCAGTTCTTC
CASSLHLAGGPDEQFF
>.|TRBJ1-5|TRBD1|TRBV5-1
TGCGCCAGCAGCCCTCGGACAGGGGGCAATCAGCCCCAGCATTTT
CASSPRTGGNQPQHF
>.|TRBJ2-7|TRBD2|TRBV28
TGTGCCAGCAGTTTAGGGGGGGACTACGAGCAGTACTTC
CASSLGGDYEQYF
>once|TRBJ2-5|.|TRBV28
TGTGCCAGCAGTTTAGCACGGGAAGAGACCCAGTACTTC
CASSLAREETQYF
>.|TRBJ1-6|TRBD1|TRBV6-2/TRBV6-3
TGTGCCAGCAGTTACCGAGGGACAGTGGGATCACCCCTCCACTTT
CASSYRGTVGSPLHF
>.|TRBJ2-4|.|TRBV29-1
TGCAGCGTTGAAGATCGTGGTACAGGGAGAGAGAATGGGGCTGTAAACATTCAGTACTTC
CSVEDRGTGRENGAVNIQYF
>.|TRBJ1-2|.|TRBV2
TGTGCCAGCAGTGGGGCGGGGGACTATGGCTACACCTTC
CASSGAGDYGYTF
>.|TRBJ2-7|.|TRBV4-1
TGCGCCAGCGGACCGCCCTGGGGAGACGAGCAGTACTTC
CASGPPWGDEQYF
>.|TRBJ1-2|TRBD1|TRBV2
TGTGCCAGCAGGGGAACACATAGTCCGGGACAGGGTATCCATGGCTACACCTTC
CASRGTHSPGQGIHGYTF
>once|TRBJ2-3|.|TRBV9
TGTGCCAGCAGCGTCGGGGAGATCGCAGATACGCAGTATTTT
CASSVGEIADTQYF
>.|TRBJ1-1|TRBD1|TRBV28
TGTGCCAGCAGTGCATTACAGGGGGCAGCTGAAGCTTTCTTT
CASSALQGAAEAFF
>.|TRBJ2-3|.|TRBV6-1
TGTGCCAGCAGTGAGGGAGAAGGGACAGATACGCAGTATTTT
CASSEGEGTDTQYF
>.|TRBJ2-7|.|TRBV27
TGTGCCAGCAGTCTTAGCCGGAGGAGGGTCTCCGAGCAGTACTTC
CASSLSRRRVSEQYF
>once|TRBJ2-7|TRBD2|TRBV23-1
TGCGCCAGCCCGGGAGGGGAAGAATTCTACGAGCAGTACTTC
CASPGGEEFYEQYF
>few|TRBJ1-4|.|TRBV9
TGTGCCAGCAGCGTAAACCCGGGGGGGTGGAATGAAAAACTGTTTTTT
CASSVNPGGWNEKLFF
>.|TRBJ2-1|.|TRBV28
TGTGCCAGCAGTTGGGGGAATACCGGGACAACCTACAATGAGCAGTTCTTC
CASSWGNTGTTYNEQFF
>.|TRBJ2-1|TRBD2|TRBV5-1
TGCGCCAGCAGCCCGAGGACTAGCGGGACTAGATACAATGAGCAGTTCTTC
CASSPRTSGTRYNEQFF
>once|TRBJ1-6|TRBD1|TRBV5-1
TGCGCCAGTAAAGCCGGGACAGGCAAAAATTCACCCCTCCACTTT
CASKAGTGKNSPLHF
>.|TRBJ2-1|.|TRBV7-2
TGTGCCAGCAGCTTATATGCGGGCAGCTCCTACAATGAGCAGTTCTTC
CASSLYAGSSYNEQFF